This T cell receptor beta chain is from a study of cytomegalovirus exposure and HLA in healthy donors. Points on this clone: What it binds is unknown.

The assay was immunoSEQ multiplex PCR, and TCRdb's table has in-frame clones only and misses some. The sample has 300,000 to 400,000 clones, roughly 89% seen once; the top ten hold roughly 0.75%. General study points: According to the study, about 180 TCR beta chains were cytomegalovirus-associated.

V gave up 1 base and J gave up 4 bases, with 14 bases separating them. The CDR3 is 15 residues long. Germline V gene lookup returns CDR1 LNHDA and CDR2 SQIVND (reference sequence). Source material: PBMCs. This clonotype was sampled from a woman aged 18-29 years in good health and CMV-seronegative. The chain uses TRBV19 and TRBJ2-7; TRBD2 might be the D (6 bases). The CDR3 DNA is TGTGCCAGTAGTATAGCGGGCGGGATGGGTTACGAGCAGTACTTC. This codes for CASSIAGGMGYEQYF.